This TCR beta chain was sequenced for a study of PD-1 blockade in mismatch repair-deficient tumors. The overall study: Enrolled about 2013-2017, patients had progressing, pretreated mismatch repair-deficient cancers of around 12 types.

The repertoire was sequenced with immunoSEQ multiplex PCR; TCRdb's copy has only in-frame clones and lacks some. Here the sample spans roughly 50,000 clones, approximately 78% being singletons. CDR1 MNHNY and CDR2 SVGAGI come from the germline V gene (reference sequence). This CDR3 region has 16 residues. With V trimmed by 4 bases and J by 4 bases, 11 bases remained unmatched. Three pembrolizumab responders had their TCRs sequenced. On this clone: Its antigen is undetermined.

Study-wide points: Tumor-resident clones, often undetectable pretreatment in blood, expanded then contracted after pembrolizumab.

V gene TRBV6-6 combines with J gene TRBJ1-2, with TRBD1 identical over 8 bases. The specimen was peripheral blood, collected 4 weeks after starting pembrolizumab. This TCR was sampled from an adult with mismatch repair-deficient cancer. Here the CDR3 reads CASSFTTRTGTYGYTF. CDR3 sequence (DNA): TGTGCCAGCAGTTTCACTACCCGGACAGGGACCTATGGCTACACCTTC.